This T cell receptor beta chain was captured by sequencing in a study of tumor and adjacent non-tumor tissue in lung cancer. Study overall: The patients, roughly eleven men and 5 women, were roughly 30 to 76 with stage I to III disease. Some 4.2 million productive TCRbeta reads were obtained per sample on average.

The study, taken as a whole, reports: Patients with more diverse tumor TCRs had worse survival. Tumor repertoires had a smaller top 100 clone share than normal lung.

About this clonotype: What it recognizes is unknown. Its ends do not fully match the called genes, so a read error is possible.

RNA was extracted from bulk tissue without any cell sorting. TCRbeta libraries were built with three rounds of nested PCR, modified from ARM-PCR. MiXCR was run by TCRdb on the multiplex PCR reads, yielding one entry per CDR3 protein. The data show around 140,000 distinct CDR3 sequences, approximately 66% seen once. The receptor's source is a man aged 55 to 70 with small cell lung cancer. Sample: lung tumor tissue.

CDR3 sequence reads: CSVGMDGNTIYF. CDR3 DNA: TGTAGCGTTGGGATGGACGGAAACACCATATATTTT. This sequence joins TRBV29-1 and TRBJ1-3; D is uncertain. Germline V gene sequence: CDR1 SQVTM, CDR2 ANQGSEA. This CDR3 has 12 amino acids.